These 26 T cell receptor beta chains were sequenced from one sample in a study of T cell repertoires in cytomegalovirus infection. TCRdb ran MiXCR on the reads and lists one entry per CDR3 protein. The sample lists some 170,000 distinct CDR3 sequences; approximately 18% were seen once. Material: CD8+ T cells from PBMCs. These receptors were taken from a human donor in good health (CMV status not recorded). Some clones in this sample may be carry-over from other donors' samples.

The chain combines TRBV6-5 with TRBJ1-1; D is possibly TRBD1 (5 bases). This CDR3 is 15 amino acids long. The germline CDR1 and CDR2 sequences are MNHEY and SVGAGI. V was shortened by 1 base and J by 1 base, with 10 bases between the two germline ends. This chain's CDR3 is CASSYFGGGNTEAFF. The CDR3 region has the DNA TGTGCCAGCAGTTACTTTGGGGGTGGGAACACTGAAGCTTTCTTT.

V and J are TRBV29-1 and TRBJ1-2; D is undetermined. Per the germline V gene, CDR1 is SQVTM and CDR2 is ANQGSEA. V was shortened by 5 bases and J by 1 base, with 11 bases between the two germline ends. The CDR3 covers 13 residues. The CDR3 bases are TGCAGCGTTTCCGAATCTGTTAACTATGGCTACACCTTC. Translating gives CSVSESVNYGYTF.

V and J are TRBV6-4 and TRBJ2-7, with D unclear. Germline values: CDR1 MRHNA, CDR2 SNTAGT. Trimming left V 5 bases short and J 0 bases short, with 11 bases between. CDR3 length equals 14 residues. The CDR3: CASSPRHNSYEQYF. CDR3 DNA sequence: TGTGCCAGCAGTCCCCGGCATAACTCCTACGAGCAGTACTTC.

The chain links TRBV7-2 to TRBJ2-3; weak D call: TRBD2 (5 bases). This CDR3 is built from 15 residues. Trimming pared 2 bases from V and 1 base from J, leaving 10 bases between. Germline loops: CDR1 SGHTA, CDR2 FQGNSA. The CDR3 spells CASSLLRTRTDTQYF. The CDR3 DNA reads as TGTGCCAGCAGCTTACTCCGGACTCGCACAGATACGCAGTATTTT.

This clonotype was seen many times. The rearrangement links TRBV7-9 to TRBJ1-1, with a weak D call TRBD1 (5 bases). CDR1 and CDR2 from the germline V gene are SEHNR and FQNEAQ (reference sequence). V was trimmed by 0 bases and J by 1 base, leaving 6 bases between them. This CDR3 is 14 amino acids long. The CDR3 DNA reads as TGTGCCAGCAGCTTAGCTGGGGGGAACACTGAAGCTTTCTTT. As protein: CASSLAGGNTEAFF.

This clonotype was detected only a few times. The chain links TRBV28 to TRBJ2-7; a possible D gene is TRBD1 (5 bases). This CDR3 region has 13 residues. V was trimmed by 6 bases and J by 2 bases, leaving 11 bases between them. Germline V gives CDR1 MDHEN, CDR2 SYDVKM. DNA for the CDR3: TGTGCCAGCAGGCTGACAGTGACCTACGAGCAGTACTTC. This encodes CASRLTVTYEQYF.

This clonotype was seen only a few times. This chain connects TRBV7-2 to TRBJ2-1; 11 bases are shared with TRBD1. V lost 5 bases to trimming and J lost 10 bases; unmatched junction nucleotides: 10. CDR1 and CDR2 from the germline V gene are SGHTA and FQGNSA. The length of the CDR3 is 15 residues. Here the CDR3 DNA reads TGTGCCAGCAGCGAGCCCGGGACAGGGGGGCACGAGCAGTTCTTC. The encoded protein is CASSEPGTGGHEQFF.

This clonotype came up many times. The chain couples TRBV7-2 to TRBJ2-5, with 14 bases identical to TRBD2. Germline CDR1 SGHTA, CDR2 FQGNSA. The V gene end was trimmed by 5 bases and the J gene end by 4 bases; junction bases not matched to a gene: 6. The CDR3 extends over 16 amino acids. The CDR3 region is CASSPGTSGGRETQYF. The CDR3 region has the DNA TGTGCCAGCAGCCCTGGGACTAGCGGGGGCCGAGAGACCCAGTACTTC. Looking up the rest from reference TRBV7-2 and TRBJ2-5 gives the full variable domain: GAGVSQSPSNKVTEKGKDVELRCDPISGHTALYWYRQSLGQGLEFLIYFQGNSAPDKSGLPSDRFSAERTGGSVSTLTIQRTQQEDSAVYLCASSPGTSGGRETQYFGPGTRLLVL.

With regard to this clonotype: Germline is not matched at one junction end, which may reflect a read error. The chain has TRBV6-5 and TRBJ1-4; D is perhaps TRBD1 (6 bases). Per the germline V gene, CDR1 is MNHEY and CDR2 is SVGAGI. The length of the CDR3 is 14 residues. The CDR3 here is CATSYQGIGEKLFF. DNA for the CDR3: TGTGCCACCAGTTATCAGGGGATTGGTGAAAAACTGTTTTTT.

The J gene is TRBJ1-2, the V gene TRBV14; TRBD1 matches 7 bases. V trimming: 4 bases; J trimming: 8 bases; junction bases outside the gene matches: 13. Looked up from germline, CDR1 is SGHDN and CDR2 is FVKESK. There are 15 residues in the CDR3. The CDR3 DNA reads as TGTGCCAGCAGCCCGGTGACAGGGCTTAATCAAGGCTACACCTTC. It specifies CASSPVTGLNQGYTF.

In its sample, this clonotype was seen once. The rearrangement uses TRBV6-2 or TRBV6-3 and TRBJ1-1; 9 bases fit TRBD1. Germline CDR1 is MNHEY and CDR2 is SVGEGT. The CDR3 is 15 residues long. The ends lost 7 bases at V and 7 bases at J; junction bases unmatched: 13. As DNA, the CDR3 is TGTGCCAGCAAGAACTTACAGGGGGCGCGGATTGAAGCTTTCTTT. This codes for CASKNLQGARIEAFF.

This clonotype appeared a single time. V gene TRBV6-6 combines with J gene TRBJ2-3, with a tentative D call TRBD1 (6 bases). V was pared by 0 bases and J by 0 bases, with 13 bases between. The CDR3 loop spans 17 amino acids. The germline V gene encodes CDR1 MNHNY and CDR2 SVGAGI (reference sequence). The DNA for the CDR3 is TGTGCCAGCAGTTACTCGAAGGCAGGGGCTAGCACAGATACGCAGTATTTT. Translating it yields CASSYSKAGASTDTQYF.

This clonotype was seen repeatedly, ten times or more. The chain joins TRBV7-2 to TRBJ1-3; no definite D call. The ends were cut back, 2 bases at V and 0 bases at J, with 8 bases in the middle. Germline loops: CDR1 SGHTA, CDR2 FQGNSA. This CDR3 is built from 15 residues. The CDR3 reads CASSLSGSSGNTIYF. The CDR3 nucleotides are TGTGCCAGCAGCTTAAGTGGGAGCTCTGGAAACACCATATATTTT.

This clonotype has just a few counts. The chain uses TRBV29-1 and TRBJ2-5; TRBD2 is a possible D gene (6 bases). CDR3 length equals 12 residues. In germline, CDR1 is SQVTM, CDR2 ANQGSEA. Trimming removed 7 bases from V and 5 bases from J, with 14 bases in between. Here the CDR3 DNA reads TGCAGCGCCTACACGGAGGGGGAGACCCAGTACTTC. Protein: CSAYTEGETQYF.

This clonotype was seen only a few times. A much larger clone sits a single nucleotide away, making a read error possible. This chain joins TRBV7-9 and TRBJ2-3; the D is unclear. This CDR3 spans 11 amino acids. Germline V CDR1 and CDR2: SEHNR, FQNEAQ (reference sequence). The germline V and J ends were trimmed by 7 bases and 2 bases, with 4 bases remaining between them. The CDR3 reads CASTYTDTQYF. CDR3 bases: TGTGCCAGCACCTACACAGATACGCAGTATTTT.

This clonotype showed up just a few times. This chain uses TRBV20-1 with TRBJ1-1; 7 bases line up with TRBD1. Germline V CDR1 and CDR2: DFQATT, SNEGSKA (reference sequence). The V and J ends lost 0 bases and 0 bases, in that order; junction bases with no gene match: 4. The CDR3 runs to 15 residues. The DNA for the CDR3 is TGCAGTGCTAGAGACGGGACAGCGATGAACACTGAAGCTTTCTTT. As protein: CSARDGTAMNTEAFF.

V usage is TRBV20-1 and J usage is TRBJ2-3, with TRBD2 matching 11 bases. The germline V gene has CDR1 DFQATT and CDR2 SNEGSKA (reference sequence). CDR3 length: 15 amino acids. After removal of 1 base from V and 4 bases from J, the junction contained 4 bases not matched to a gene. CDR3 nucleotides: TGCAGTGCTAGAGGATTAGCGGGGGGGCCAGATACGCAGTATTTT. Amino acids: CSARGLAGGPDTQYF.

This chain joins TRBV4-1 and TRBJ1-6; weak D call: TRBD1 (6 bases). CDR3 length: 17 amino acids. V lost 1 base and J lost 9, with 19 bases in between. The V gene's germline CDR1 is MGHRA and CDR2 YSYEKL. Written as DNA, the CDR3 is TGCGCCAGCAGCCAAGGGTCGACAGGAGGCTCAGGTTCACCCCTCCACTTT. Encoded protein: CASSQGSTGGSGSPLHF.

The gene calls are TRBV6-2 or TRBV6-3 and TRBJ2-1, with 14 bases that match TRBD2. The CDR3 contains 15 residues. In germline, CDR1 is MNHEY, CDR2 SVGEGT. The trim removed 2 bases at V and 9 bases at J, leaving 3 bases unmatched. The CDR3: CASSYETSGGGEQFF. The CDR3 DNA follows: TGTGCCAGCAGTTACGAGACTAGCGGGGGGGGTGAGCAGTTCTTC.

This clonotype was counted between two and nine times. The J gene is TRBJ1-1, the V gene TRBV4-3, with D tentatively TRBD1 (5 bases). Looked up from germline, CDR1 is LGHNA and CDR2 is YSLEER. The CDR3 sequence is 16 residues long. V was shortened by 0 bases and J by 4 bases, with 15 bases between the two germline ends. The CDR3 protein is CASSQDEGVGGTEAFF. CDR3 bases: TGCGCCAGCAGCCAAGATGAAGGGGTCGGGGGCACTGAAGCTTTCTTT.

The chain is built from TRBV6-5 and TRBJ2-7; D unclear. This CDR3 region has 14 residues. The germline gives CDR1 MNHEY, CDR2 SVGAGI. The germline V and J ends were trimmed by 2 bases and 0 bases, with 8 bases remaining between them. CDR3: CASSYTGSSYEQYF. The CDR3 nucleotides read TGTGCCAGCAGTTACACCGGTAGCTCCTACGAGCAGTACTTC.

The CDR3 spells CASSLAGGPTGELFF. The CDR3 region has the DNA TGTGCCAGCAGTCTAGCGGGGGGGCCCACCGGGGAGCTGTTTTTT. The J gene is TRBJ2-2, the V gene TRBV6-6; 12 nucleotides agree with TRBD2. V dropped 5 bases and J dropped 4; count of bases not matched to a gene: 2. Germline V gene lookup returns CDR1 MNHNY and CDR2 SVGAGI (reference sequence). This CDR3 is built from 15 residues.

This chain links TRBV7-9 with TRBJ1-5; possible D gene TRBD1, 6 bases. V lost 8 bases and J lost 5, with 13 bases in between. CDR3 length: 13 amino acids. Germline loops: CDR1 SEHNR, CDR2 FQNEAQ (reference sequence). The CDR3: CASQSGGYQPQHF. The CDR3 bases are TGTGCCAGCCAGAGTGGGGGCTATCAGCCCCAGCATTTT.

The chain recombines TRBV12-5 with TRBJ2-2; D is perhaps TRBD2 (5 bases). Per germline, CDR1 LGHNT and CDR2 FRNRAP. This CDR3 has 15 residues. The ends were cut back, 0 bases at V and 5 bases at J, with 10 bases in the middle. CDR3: CASGLVAGGTGELFF. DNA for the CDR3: TGTGCTAGTGGTTTGGTGGCAGGAGGAACCGGGGAGCTGTTTTTT.

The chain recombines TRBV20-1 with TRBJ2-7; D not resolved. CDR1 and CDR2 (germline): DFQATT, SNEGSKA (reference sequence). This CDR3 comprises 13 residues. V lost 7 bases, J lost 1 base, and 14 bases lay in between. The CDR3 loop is CSVHADGSYEQYF. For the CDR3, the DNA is TGCAGTGTCCATGCTGACGGATCCTACGAGCAGTACTTC.

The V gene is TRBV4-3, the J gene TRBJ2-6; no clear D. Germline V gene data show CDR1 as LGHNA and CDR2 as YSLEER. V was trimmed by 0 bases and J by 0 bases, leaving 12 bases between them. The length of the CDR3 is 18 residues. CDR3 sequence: CASSQEVAVFSGANVLTF. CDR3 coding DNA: TGCGCCAGCAGCCAAGAAGTGGCGGTGTTCTCTGGGGCCAACGTCCTGACTTTC.